One sample yielded the 16 T cell receptor beta chains listed below, sequenced in a study of T cell responses to AZD1222 COVID-19 vaccine. Measured with immunoSEQ multiplex PCR; TCRdb has only the in-frame clones, and not every one. The data contain 150,000 to 190,000 clones, 90% to 95% of them singletons. The specimen comprised peripheral blood, sampled 28 days after the second AZD1222 dose. The receptor source for this set is an adult who received the AZD1222 COVID-19 vaccine.

The V call is TRBV27, the J call TRBJ2-2; D gene uncertain. The CDR3 covers 11 residues. From germline, CDR1 is MNHEY and CDR2 SMNVEV (reference sequence). Trimming removed 3 bases from V and 6 bases from J, with 2 bases in between. The CDR3 DNA follows: TGTGCCAGCAGTTTCCCCGGGGAGCTGTTTTTT. Residues: CASSFPGELFF.

The gene calls are TRBV28 and TRBJ2-7; 12 positions agree with TRBD2. CDR1 and CDR2 from the germline V gene are MDHEN and SYDVKM. After removal of 6 bases from V and 1 base from J, the junction contained 10 bases not matched to a gene. This CDR3 region has 17 residues. CDR3 region: CASRRGLAGANSYEQYF. The DNA for the CDR3 is TGTGCCAGCAGAAGGGGACTAGCGGGCGCAAATTCCTACGAGCAGTACTTC.

This clone came up a few times. The chain has TRBV19 and TRBJ1-5; 10 bases are a match to TRBD1. J lost 0 bases, V lost 6 bases, and 5 bases had no gene match. The length of the CDR3 is 16 residues. Germline-derived CDR1 and CDR2 are LNHDA and SQIVND (reference sequence). CDR3 residues: CASRRDRGTSNQPQHF. CDR3 nucleotide sequence: TGTGCCAGTAGGAGGGACAGGGGCACTAGCAATCAGCCCCAGCATTTT.

This sequence joins TRBV28 and TRBJ1-1; the D gene is possibly TRBD1 (6 bases). CDR1 is MDHEN, CDR2 SYDVKM, per germline. The CDR3 consists of 15 residues. The V end lost 5 bases, the J end lost 0 bases, and 13 bases lay between the germline ends. The CDR3 loop is CASSSQGLLNTEAFF. The CDR3 bases are TGTGCCAGCAGTAGTCAGGGGCTCCTGAACACTGAAGCTTTCTTT.

The gene calls are TRBV5-6 and TRBJ2-4; TRBD1 might be the D (5 bases). Germline V lookup: CDR1 SGHDT, CDR2 YYEEEE. The V and J ends lost 6 bases and 0 bases respectively, with 16 bases between them. This CDR3 is built from 16 residues. CDR3 loop: CASTMTAPVAKNIQYF. In nucleotides, the CDR3 is TGTGCCAGCACCATGACAGCCCCCGTAGCCAAAAACATTCAGTACTTC.

V and J are TRBV25-1 and TRBJ1-4; no reliable D call. The CDR3 covers 14 residues. Germline CDR1 MGHDK, CDR2 SYGVNS. The V end was cut by 4 bases, the J end by 5 bases, with 11 bases between. The CDR3 loop reads CASSASSVNEKLFF. In DNA, the CDR3 is TGTGCCAGCAGTGCCAGTAGCGTCAATGAAAAACTGTTTTTT.

The chain employs TRBV23-1 and TRBJ2-3; TRBD1 matches at 8 bases. TRBV23-1 is annotated as an ORF whose role is uncertain. This CDR3 has 13 amino acids. V was clipped by 6 bases and J by 4 bases; unmatched bases: 3. CDR3 region: CASRDRGSDTQYF. CDR3 DNA sequence: TGCGCCAGCAGAGACAGGGGTTCAGATACGCAGTATTTT.

The chain has TRBV7-9 and TRBJ1-4, with D tentatively TRBD1 (6 bases). Trimming took off 4 bases at V and 2 bases at J, with 8 bases between the two ends. The CDR3 consists of 14 residues. The germline V gene has CDR1 SEHNR and CDR2 FQNEAQ (reference sequence). CDR3 DNA: TGTGCCAGCAGCTACAGGGAGACTAATGAAAAACTGTTTTTT. Translation gives CASSYRETNEKLFF.

V gene TRBV19 combines with J gene TRBJ1-5; D remains unclear. The V gene lost 4 bases and the J gene lost 3 bases, with 10 bases spanning the gap. The CDR3 runs 14 residues. Germline-derived CDR1 and CDR2 are LNHDA and SQIVND (reference sequence). The CDR3 sequence is CASSKRQFNQPQHF. In nucleotides, the CDR3 is TGTGCCAGTAGTAAAAGACAATTCAATCAGCCCCAGCATTTT.

The rearrangement joins TRBV5-1 to TRBJ2-1; 9 nucleotides agree with TRBD2. The V and J ends lost 5 bases and 0 bases, in that order; junction bases with no gene match: 3. Germline CDR1 and CDR2: SGHRS and YFSETQ. The CDR3 runs 15 residues. This CDR3 is CASRVSGSSYNEQFF. The CDR3 DNA sequence: TGCGCCAGCAGGGTTAGCGGGAGCTCCTACAATGAGCAGTTCTTC.

This clone was found a few times. The chain uses TRBV18 and TRBJ1-6, with D unresolved. Germline V gives CDR1 KGHSH, CDR2 LQKENI. The CDR3 sequence is 13 residues long. The V gene lost 7 bases and the J gene lost 1 base, with 5 bases spanning the gap. The CDR3 region is CASWSSYNSPLHF. CDR3 nucleotide sequence: TGTGCCAGCTGGTCGTCCTATAATTCACCCCTCCACTTT.

The V and J genes are TRBV7-2 and TRBJ1-2, with a possible D match to TRBD1 (6 bases). V lost 3 bases and J 4 bases, leaving 9 bases between the germline ends. Per the germline V gene, CDR1 is SGHTA and CDR2 is FQGNSA. The CDR3 has 13 residues. The CDR3 DNA is TGTGCCAGCAGCTTGCAGGGGTTCTATGGCTACACCTTC. It yields the protein CASSLQGFYGYTF.

The genes are TRBV2 and TRBJ1-1; D is ambiguous. V gave up 4 bases and J gave up 5 bases, with 8 bases separating them. The germline gives CDR1 SNHLY, CDR2 FYNNEI. The CDR3 is made up of 12 amino acids. This CDR3 is CASSGRRTEAFF. The CDR3 nucleotides read TGTGCCAGCAGTGGTCGGCGGACTGAAGCTTTCTTT.

The V call is TRBV14, the J call TRBJ1-1; D is unresolved. Germline values: CDR1 SGHDN, CDR2 FVKESK. CDR3 size: 18 residues. V was trimmed by 3 bases and J by 1 base, leaving 21 bases between them. The chain's CDR3 is CASSQVSGQRAKNTEAFF. CDR3 DNA: TGTGCCAGCAGCCAGGTTAGCGGTCAACGGGCAAAGAACACTGAAGCTTTCTTT.

The chain is built from TRBV6-5 and TRBJ2-5, with 10 bases lining up with TRBD1. Per germline, CDR1 MNHEY and CDR2 SVGAGI. V lost 2 bases to trimming and J lost 5 bases; unmatched junction nucleotides: 5. This CDR3 comprises 15 residues. The CDR3 nucleotides are TGTGCCAGCAGTTACCAGGGACAGGGGATTGAGACCCAGTACTTC. Protein product: CASSYQGQGIETQYF.

The rearrangement joins TRBV7-9 to TRBJ1-1, with 7 bases aligning to TRBD1. The CDR3 contains 14 residues. CDR1 and CDR2 from the germline V gene are SEHNR and FQNEAQ (reference sequence). The V and J ends lost 3 bases and 5 bases, in that order; junction bases with no gene match: 6. The CDR3 reads CASSFSGGRTEAFF. Here the CDR3 DNA reads TGTGCCAGCAGCTTCTCAGGGGGTCGGACTGAAGCTTTCTTT. The whole variable domain, filled in from reference TRBV7-9 and TRBJ1-1, reads DTGVSQNPRHKITKRGQNVTFRCDPISEHNRLYWYRQTLGQGPEFLTYFQNEAQLEKSRLLSDRFSAERPKGSFSTLEIQRTEQGDSAMYLCASSFSGGRTEAFFGQGTRLTVV.